The 11 T cell receptor beta chains in this list originate from one sample, sequenced in a study of blood T cell repertoires in COVID-19. Measured with immunoSEQ multiplex PCR; TCRdb has only the in-frame clones, and not every one. The sample includes hundreds of thousands of clones, roughly nine tenths of them seen just once. The specimen was PBMCs or T cells enriched from blood (not recorded which). The receptors stem from a man in his sixties who had recovered from COVID-19.

This sequence joins TRBV3-1 (or the pseudogene TRBV3-2) and TRBJ1-1, with a tentative D call TRBD1 (5 bases). V was cut by 0 bases and J by 6 bases, with 11 bases left in between. This CDR3 is built from 14 residues. Germline V lookup: CDR1 LGHDT, CDR2 YNNKEL (reference sequence). The DNA for the CDR3 is TGTGCCAGCAGCCAAGATGTGCAGGGCTCTGAAGCTTTCTTT. This gives the protein CASSQDVQGSEAFF.

J is TRBJ1-6 and V is TRBV27; D might be TRBD1 (6 bases). The length of the CDR3 is 17 residues. Trimming stripped 0 bases from V and 0 bases from J, with 9 bases between. In germline, CDR1 is MNHEY, CDR2 SMNVEV (reference sequence). CDR3 protein: CASSLSAGVSYNSPLHF. In DNA form, the CDR3 reads TGTGCCAGCAGTTTATCGGCAGGGGTCTCCTATAATTCACCCCTCCACTTT.

This clone has only one observation. The chain employs TRBV7-9 and TRBJ1-3; the D gene is possibly TRBD1 (6 bases). V lost 1 base, J lost 0 bases, and 10 bases lay in between. Germline values: CDR1 SEHNR, CDR2 FQNEAQ (reference sequence). CDR3 length equals 16 residues. CDR3 DNA: TGTGCCAGCAGCTTAGGGCGGGGGGCCTCTGGAAACACCATATATTTT. As protein: CASSLGRGASGNTIYF. The whole variable domain, remainder taken from reference TRBV7-9 and TRBJ1-3, is DTGVSQNPRHKITKRGQNVTFRCDPISEHNRLYWYRQTLGQGPEFLTYFQNEAQLEKSRLLSDRFSAERPKGSFSTLEIQRTEQGDSAMYLCASSLGRGASGNTIYFGEGSWLTVV.

The chain has TRBV7-2 and TRBJ1-4; D perhaps matches TRBD1 (6 bases). The germline CDR1 and CDR2 sequences are SGHTA and FQGNSA. Trimming removed 3 bases from V and 8 bases from J, with 10 bases in between. The CDR3 covers 13 residues. The CDR3 bases are TGTGCCAGCAGCTTCGACAGGCCAGAAAAACTGTTTTTT. Translation: CASSFDRPEKLFF.

CDR3 nucleotides: TGTGCCAGCAGCCAAAAGAACCCTAGACCGGGACTAGACGGTTACAATGAGCAGTTCTTC. This translates into CASSQKNPRPGLDGYNEQFF. This chain links TRBV3-1 (or the pseudogene TRBV3-2) with TRBJ2-1; the match to TRBD2 covers 8 bases. CDR1 and CDR2 (germline): LGHDT, YNNKEL (reference sequence). Trimming at V came to 2 bases and at J to 4 bases, leaving 19 bases not matched to a gene. The length of the CDR3 is 20 residues.

As to this clone: Other DNA sequences in this sample translate to the same CDR3. This chain joins TRBV5-1 and TRBJ2-5; D gene uncertain. The CDR3 spans 14 residues. Germline loops: CDR1 SGHRS, CDR2 YFSETQ. Between the trimmed V and J ends, which lost 0 bases and 1 base, there was a span of 7 bases. The CDR3, as DNA: TGCGCCAGCAGCTTGGCTGGCAGCCAAGAGACCCAGTACTTC. It specifies CASSLAGSQETQYF.

The chain recombines TRBV5-1 with TRBJ2-1, with 9 bases fitting TRBD2. The CDR3 runs 15 residues. Trimming cost V 3 bases and J 2 bases; bases outside gene matches: 3. CDR1 SGHRS and CDR2 YFSETQ come from the germline V gene. The CDR3 coding sequence is TGCGCCAGCAGCTCTAGCGGGGAGGCCTACAATGAGCAGTTCTTC. Translating gives CASSSSGEAYNEQFF.

The CDR3: CASSLVSANTGELFF. In DNA, the CDR3 is TGTGCCAGCAGCTTGGTGTCCGCGAACACCGGGGAGCTGTTTTTT. This chain connects TRBV5-4 to TRBJ2-2, with D unclear. CDR1 is SGHNT and CDR2 is YYREEE in the germline V gene (reference sequence). Trimming removed 0 bases from V and 0 bases from J, with 6 bases in between. The CDR3 has 15 residues.

This sequence joins TRBV11-2 and TRBJ1-1; D remains unclear. The CDR3 length is 16 residues. Trimming took 0 bases from V and 1 from J, leaving 12 bases between them. Per germline, CDR1 SGHAT and CDR2 FQNNGV. In nucleotides, the CDR3 is TGTGCCAGCAGCTTAGATAAATACGGTGAGAACACTGAAGCTTTCTTT. Translating it yields CASSLDKYGENTEAFF.

CDR3: CASSQGALGEQYF. CDR3 DNA: TGTGCCAGCTCACAGGGGGCTTTAGGGGAGCAGTACTTC. This chain joins TRBV11-3 and TRBJ2-7, with 9 bases identical to TRBD1. The CDR3 is 13 amino acids. Germline V lookup: CDR1 SGHNT, CDR2 YENEEA. V was pared by 8 bases and J by 7 bases, with 9 bases of the junction left unmatched.

The rearrangement links TRBV9 to TRBJ1-2, with D unclear. CDR1 SGDLS and CDR2 YYNGEE come from the germline V gene. Between the trimmed V and J ends, which lost 4 bases and 6 bases, there was a span of 19 bases. The CDR3 contains 15 residues. The CDR3 here is CASSTNRGKGNGYTF. The CDR3, as DNA: TGTGCCAGCAGCACTAATAGAGGGAAGGGCAATGGCTACACCTTC.